What follows are 19 T cell receptor beta chains derived from one specimen sequenced in a study of T-cell reconstitution after alpha-beta-depleted transplantation in children. Construction of the TCRbeta library involved unique molecular identifiers. TCRdb ran MiXCR on the PCR reads and lists one entry per CDR3 protein. Of some 340,000 distinct CDR3 sequences listed, 10% are singletons. The sequences come from PBMCs from the stem cell graft donor, collected from the stem cell graft. The receptors were gathered from a human donor who donated a stem cell graft to a child with acute lymphoblastic leukemia.

This clonotype was picked up a small number of times. The chain has TRBV7-9 and TRBJ2-7; D assignment may be TRBD1 or TRBD2 (5 bases each). The CDR3 sequence is 16 residues long. The germline V gene encodes CDR1 SEHNR and CDR2 FQNEAQ (reference sequence). Between the trimmed V and J ends, which lost 5 bases and 0 bases, there was a span of 17 bases. DNA for the CDR3: TGTGCCAGCAGCCCGAGACGGGGCGGTTCCTCCTACGAGCAGTACTTC. Protein sequence: CASSPRRGGSSYEQYF.

This clonotype was seen at least ten times. The chain combines TRBV4-1 with TRBJ2-1, with 8 bases matching TRBD1. CDR3 size: 13 residues. Germline CDR1 and CDR2: MGHRA and YSYEKL. V gave up 6 bases and J gave up 8 bases; unmatched junction bases: 6. The DNA of the CDR3 is TGCGCCAGCAGAAGACAGGGGTGGGATGAGCAGTTCTTC. Protein: CASRRQGWDEQFF.

This clonotype was seen a handful of times. The V and J genes are TRBV28 and TRBJ2-2; 12 bases are shared with TRBD2. V lost 1 base, J lost 5 bases, and 11 bases stayed unmatched. Germline V gives CDR1 MDHEN, CDR2 SYDVKM. The CDR3 length is 19 residues. DNA of the CDR3: TGTGCCAGCAGTTTATTCGTATTAAGGGGACTAGCGGGTACCGGGGAGCTGTTTTTT. Protein: CASSLFVLRGLAGTGELFF. The variable domain in full, with the rest retrieved from reference TRBV28 and TRBJ2-2, is DVKVTQSSRYLVKRTGEKVFLECVQDMDHENMFWYRQDPGLGLRLIYFSYDVKMKEKGDIPEGYSVSREKKERFSLILESASTNQTSMYLCASSLFVLRGLAGTGELFFGEGSRLTVL.

This clonotype was observed a handful of times. This chain joins TRBV7-9 and TRBJ2-2; TRBD2 matches at 11 bases. This CDR3 has 16 amino acids. Trimming cost V 5 bases and J 6 bases; bases outside gene matches: 8. Germline-derived CDR1 and CDR2 are SEHNR and FQNEAQ (reference sequence). The CDR3 sequence is CASSHLTSGTAGELFF. CDR3 nucleotides: TGTGCCAGCAGCCACCTGACTAGCGGGACGGCCGGGGAGCTGTTTTTT.

This CDR3 is CASSQDFSGGSNQPQHF. The CDR3 DNA reads TGCGCCAGCAGCCAAGATTTCTCAGGGGGTAGCAATCAGCCCCAGCATTTT. V is TRBV4-3 and J is TRBJ1-5; 7 bases fit TRBD1. The germline V gene encodes CDR1 LGHNA and CDR2 YSLEER. The CDR3 spans 17 residues. Losses at the gene ends were 0 bases for V and 0 bases for J; bases not matched to a gene: 5.

V gene TRBV19 combines with J gene TRBJ1-1; D possibly corresponds to TRBD1 (5 bases). Between the trimmed V and J ends, which lost 8 bases and 5 bases, there was a span of 15 bases. This CDR3 region has 13 residues. Per germline, CDR1 LNHDA and CDR2 SQIVND (reference sequence). The CDR3 reads CASGGGVFTEAFF. Written as DNA, the CDR3 is TGTGCCAGTGGCGGGGGGGTCTTTACTGAAGCTTTCTTT. Using reference TRBV19 and TRBJ1-1 for the parts outside the CDR3, the full variable domain is DGGITQSPKYLFRKEGQNVTLSCEQNLNHDAMYWYRQDPGQGLRLIYYSQIVNDFQKGDIAEGYSVSREKKESFPLTVTSAQKNPTAFYLCASGGGVFTEAFFGQGTRLTVV.

At least ten counts were recorded for this clonotype. The rearrangement joins TRBV7-9 to TRBJ2-7, with TRBD2 identical over 7 bases. The CDR3 is 16 amino acids. The V gene end was trimmed by 1 base and the J gene end by 1 base; junction bases not matched to a gene: 7. Germline lookup yields CDR1 SEHNR and CDR2 FQNEAQ (reference sequence). The CDR3 region is CASSLGETGGSYEQYF. CDR3 bases: TGTGCCAGCAGCTTAGGTGAGACGGGAGGATCCTACGAGCAGTACTTC.

This clonotype was observed a handful of times. The V gene is TRBV5-5, the J gene TRBJ1-2; perhaps TRBD1 as D (5 bases). Per germline, CDR1 SGHKS and CDR2 YYEKEE (reference sequence). V was trimmed by 0 bases and J by 4 bases, leaving 13 bases between them. This CDR3 contains 15 residues. The CDR3 loop reads CASSLVGRRSYGYTF. The CDR3 nucleotides are TGTGCCAGCAGCTTGGTGGGGCGCCGAAGCTATGGCTACACCTTC.

V and J are TRBV20-1 and TRBJ1-3; no clear D gene. The CDR3 is 16 residues long. Per the germline V gene, CDR1 is DFQATT and CDR2 is SNEGSKA (reference sequence). The V end lost 0 bases, the J end lost 0 bases, and 12 bases lay between the germline ends. CDR3 nucleotide sequence: TGCAGTGCTAGAGATTCGGACGGGAGCTCTGGAAACACCATATATTTT. Its protein product is CSARDSDGSSGNTIYF.

This clonotype was detected ten times or more. The V call is TRBV5-1, the J call TRBJ2-7, with TRBD1 matching over 9 bases. This CDR3 spans 15 amino acids. Germline CDR1 SGHRS, CDR2 YFSETQ. V dropped 0 bases and J dropped 3; count of bases not matched to a gene: 4. This chain's CDR3 is CASSLDGTGSYEQYF. The CDR3 bases are TGCGCCAGCAGCTTGGATGGGACAGGGAGCTACGAGCAGTACTTC.

This clonotype was seen many times. The rearrangement uses TRBV20-1 and TRBJ1-2; D is unclear. V lost 0 bases and J 3 bases, leaving 5 bases between the germline ends. The CDR3 is 12 amino acids. Germline V lookup: CDR1 DFQATT, CDR2 SNEGSKA (reference sequence). CDR3 DNA sequence: TGCAGTGCTAGAGATCGGGACTATGGCTACACCTTC. It encodes CSARDRDYGYTF.

This clonotype was picked up a small number of times. The chain links TRBV6-1 to TRBJ2-1; 8 bases are a match to TRBD1. Germline V gives CDR1 MNHNS, CDR2 SASEGT. J gave up 6 bases and V 3 bases, and 7 bases lay outside the gene matches. The CDR3 totals 15 residues. The CDR3 loop reads CASSDADRVGNEQFF. In nucleotides, the CDR3 is TGTGCCAGCAGTGACGCGGACAGGGTTGGCAATGAGCAGTTCTTC.

V and J are TRBV5-6 and TRBJ1-1; TRBD1 matches 10 bases. In germline, CDR1 is SGHDT, CDR2 YYEEEE. V shed 5 bases, J shed 6 bases, and the junction held 4 bases outside the gene matches. CDR3 length: 13 residues. The CDR3 region is CASRWTGGAEAFF. For the CDR3, the DNA is TGTGCCAGCAGGTGGACAGGGGGGGCTGAAGCTTTCTTT.

This clonotype has only a few counts. The chain recombines TRBV18 with TRBJ2-3; 8 bases map to TRBD1. CDR3 length: 21 amino acids. Trimming took 0 bases from V and 1 from J; bases not matched to a gene: 18. From germline, CDR1 is KGHSH and CDR2 LQKENI. CDR3: CASSPPHLDRVLRSGTDTQYF. Here the CDR3 DNA reads TGTGCCAGCTCACCACCGCATTTGGACAGGGTCCTGCGCAGTGGCACAGATACGCAGTATTTT.

This clonotype has a count of ten or more. The CDR3 protein is CASSLGDRDYEQYF. DNA for the CDR3: TGTGCCAGCAGTTTAGGGGACAGGGACTACGAGCAGTACTTC. The V gene is TRBV12-3 or TRBV12-4, the J gene TRBJ2-7; 9 bases map to TRBD1. The CDR3 spans 14 residues. Trimming took 1 base from V and 3 from J; bases not matched to a gene: 1.

The rearrangement uses TRBV12-3 or TRBV12-4 and TRBJ2-2, with D hard to call. This CDR3 has 17 residues. Trimming took 3 bases from V and 1 from J, leaving 15 bases between them. DNA of the CDR3: TGTGCCAGCAGTTTCTCATTCGTTGGAATGAACACCGGGGAGCTGTTTTTT. Its translation: CASSFSFVGMNTGELFF.

The chain employs TRBV20-1 and TRBJ2-3; 15 bases fit TRBD2. The germline CDR1 and CDR2 sequences are DFQATT and SNEGSKA (reference sequence). Trimming took 5 bases from V and 3 from J; bases not matched to a gene: 9. There are 17 residues in the CDR3. For the CDR3, the DNA is TGCAGTGCTTGGACTAGCGGGAGGGTAGGTGGTACAGATACGCAGTATTTT. Amino acid sequence: CSAWTSGRVGGTDTQYF.

This clonotype appeared once. This rearrangement joins TRBV10-3 to TRBJ1-1; D uncertain. Trimming left V 4 bases short and J 1 base short, with 7 bases between. This CDR3 is built from 13 residues. In germline, CDR1 is ENHRY, CDR2 SYGVKD. The CDR3 reads CAISGRPNTEAFF. The CDR3 DNA reads as TGTGCCATCAGTGGCAGACCGAACACTGAAGCTTTCTTT.

This clonotype has only a few counts. The J gene is TRBJ2-2, the V gene TRBV7-3; D gene uncertain. The CDR3 extends over 15 amino acids. V lost 2 bases and J 3 bases, leaving 10 bases between the germline ends. From germline, CDR1 is SGHTA and CDR2 FQGTGA. This CDR3 is CASSLWGSDTGELFF. CDR3 nucleotide sequence: TGTGCCAGCAGCTTATGGGGTTCGGACACCGGGGAGCTGTTTTTT.